Ten or more counts support the clone carrying this TCR beta chain. This entry belongs to a study of T cell repertoires in cytomegalovirus infection. Study background: Both CMV infection and a matching HLA type were indicated by public TCR beta signatures.

Trimming stripped 0 bases from V and 4 bases from J, with 15 bases between. This CDR3 is built from 15 residues. Germline V gives CDR1 DFQATT, CDR2 SNEGSKA (reference sequence). One entry per CDR3 protein, called by TCRdb with MiXCR from the reads. In the table there are roughly 240,000 distinct CDR3 sequences, 5% to 8.5% of which are singletons. This clonotype was sampled from a human donor in good health (CMV status not recorded). Some clones in this sample may be carry-over from other donors' samples. J is TRBJ1-2 and V is TRBV20-1; D gene ambiguous. The sample consisted of PBMCs. The DNA for the CDR3 is TGCAGTGCTAGAGAGTCGTCTTCCAAGGGCTATGGCTACACCTTC. Protein: CSARESSSKGYGYTF.